This T cell receptor beta chain was identified during a study of identical twins. Study-wide points: Zero-insertion analyses might be partly confounded by invariant T cells like MAIT and iNKT. Beta out-of-frame twin sharing showed a weaker excess. There was more out-of-frame TCR alpha sharing in monozygotic twins than models estimated.

CDR1 is MNHNS and CDR2 is SASEGT in the germline V gene. V lost 4 bases to trimming and J lost 5 bases, with 24 bases between them. The CDR3 has 18 amino acids. Details on this clonotype: Its antigen remains unknown.

The cDNA had a unique molecular identifier and a template-switch universal primer site. Each CDR3 protein is one row after TCRdb ran MiXCR on the 5' RACE reads. Among 420,000 or so distinct CDR3 sequences listed, about 18% were seen once. The clonotype originates from a man in his fifties in good health. The chain links TRBV6-1 to TRBJ2-1; the D gene is possibly TRBD1 (6 bases). Sequencing was carried out using naive T cells sorted from blood. CDR3: CASSGNRFQGTHNNEQFF. The CDR3 DNA reads TGTGCCAGCAGTGGAAACCGATTTCAGGGGACACATAACAATGAGCAGTTCTTC.